The next 19 T cell receptor beta chains were all read from a single sample in a study of PD-1 blockade in classical Hodgkin lymphoma. The assay was immunoSEQ multiplex PCR, and TCRdb's table has in-frame clones only and misses some. The sample carries 20,000 to 25,000 clones, approximately 67% recorded once. Time point described: cycle 4 day 1 (C4D1), after less than 7 weeks of nivolumab. Every one of the patients relapsed after autologous stem cell transplantation (brentuximab vedotin exposure was variable). Magnetic negative selection was used to purify CD4+ T cells from thawed PBMCs. The sample consisted of CD4+ T cells from blood, taken before the fourth cycle of nivolumab. Every receptor here comes from a human donor with classical Hodgkin lymphoma.

The V call is TRBV7-2, the J call TRBJ2-3; a possible D gene is TRBD2 (7 bases). CDR3 length: 15 residues. Trimming took off 5 bases at V and 4 bases at J, with 16 bases between the two ends. Germline V CDR1 and CDR2: SGHTA, FQGNSA. The chain's CDR3 is CASSRGGGAADTQYF. The CDR3 nucleotides are TGTGCCAGCAGCCGAGGGGGGGGCGCGGCAGATACGCAGTATTTT.

This chain joins TRBV7-2 and TRBJ2-3; 15 bases line up with TRBD2. Per the germline V gene, CDR1 is SGHTA and CDR2 is FQGNSA. With 6 bases clipped from V and 6 bases from J, the junction kept 10 bases outside the gene matches. The CDR3 consists of 17 residues. The CDR3 coding sequence is TGTGCCAGCAGGACCGTAGGGACTAGCGGGGGGTTTGATACGCAGTATTTT. It is translated as CASRTVGTSGGFDTQYF.

The chain combines TRBV5-1 with TRBJ2-7, with 7 nucleotides matching TRBD1. Germline V gives CDR1 SGHRS, CDR2 YFSETQ. This CDR3 has 13 amino acids. After removal of 2 bases from V and 4 bases from J, the junction contained 3 bases not matched to a gene. CDR3 nucleotides: TGCGCCAGCAGCTTTGACAGGGTGTACGAGCAGTACTTC. It encodes CASSFDRVYEQYF.

The V gene is TRBV5-1, the J gene TRBJ2-7, with 7 bases that match TRBD1. There are 13 residues in the CDR3. Germline CDR1 SGHRS, CDR2 YFSETQ. V lost 2 bases and J lost 5; bases outside the gene matches: 4. The CDR3 DNA follows: TGCGCCAGCAGCTTACTAGGGGGCCACGAGCAGTACTTC. This gives the protein CASSLLGGHEQYF.

This clone was observed a handful of times. V gene TRBV5-1 combines with J gene TRBJ1-3; D unclear. The CDR3 spans 16 residues. V was trimmed by 2 bases and J by 2 bases, leaving 14 bases between them. Germline CDR1 is SGHRS and CDR2 is YFSETQ. CDR3 in DNA: TGCGCCAGCAGCTTTTCCCAGGACGTTCCTGGAAACACCATATATTTT. Translated: CASSFSQDVPGNTIYF.

CDR3 sequence (DNA): TGCGCCAGCAGCTTGGAACTAGCGGTCGGTGAGCAGTTCTTC. Amino acid sequence: CASSLELAVGEQFF. The chain is built from TRBV5-1 and TRBJ2-1; 8 bases align to TRBD2. Per the germline V gene, CDR1 is SGHRS and CDR2 is YFSETQ. V shed 0 bases, J shed 9 bases, and the junction held 5 bases outside the gene matches. This CDR3 has 14 amino acids.

The rearrangement joins TRBV30 to TRBJ2-7, with TRBD2 identical over 9 bases. The CDR3 loop spans 15 amino acids. Germline V gene data show CDR1 as GTSNPN and CDR2 as SVGIG (reference sequence). The CDR3 DNA follows: TGTGGGCTAGGGGGACTCGCGGGGGGGCCCCACGAGCAGTACTTC. Amino acids: CGLGGLAGGPHEQYF.

V usage is TRBV4-3 and J usage is TRBJ1-2; D is possibly TRBD1 (5 bases). Trimming cost V 4 bases and J 7 bases, with 16 bases left between them. In germline, CDR1 is LGHNA, CDR2 YSLEER. CDR3 length: 14 amino acids. The CDR3 loop is CASSPGVREGGYTF. DNA for the CDR3: TGCGCCAGCAGCCCGGGGGTCCGGGAGGGTGGCTACACCTTC.

This chain links TRBV30 with TRBJ1-4; unclear D gene. The CDR3 totals 13 residues. Germline V gene data show CDR1 as GTSNPN and CDR2 as SVGIG (reference sequence). Trimming took 3 bases from V and 5 from J, leaving 10 bases between them. For the CDR3, the DNA is TGTGCCTGGAGCGGACTCTTGAATGAAAAACTGTTTTTT. Its translation: CAWSGLLNEKLFF.

This clone was observed a single time. This chain joins TRBV5-1 and TRBJ2-3, with 7 bases that match TRBD2. CDR1 SGHRS and CDR2 YFSETQ come from the germline V gene. V shed 4 bases and J 2 bases; nucleotides not matched to a gene: 4. This CDR3 contains 14 residues. This CDR3 is CASSPRGDTDTQYF. The CDR3 DNA follows: TGCGCCAGCAGCCCCCGGGGGGACACAGATACGCAGTATTTT.

The chain has TRBV23-1 and TRBJ1-6; no reliable D call. TRBV23-1 is placed among ORFs of uncertain function. V dropped 2 bases and J dropped 10 bases, with 6 bases sitting between them. This CDR3 contains 12 residues. The CDR3, as DNA: TGCGCCAGCAGTCAACCTCGGTCACCCCTCCACTTT. Its translation is CASSQPRSPLHF.

CDR3 loop: CASSSGLKETQYF. The CDR3 DNA reads as TGCGCCAGCAGCTCGGGACTGAAAGAGACCCAGTACTTC. The chain has TRBV5-1 and TRBJ2-5; maybe TRBD2 (6 bases). In germline, CDR1 is SGHRS, CDR2 YFSETQ. V was pared by 3 bases and J by 3 bases, with 9 bases between. The CDR3 consists of 13 residues.

In its sample, this clone is medium-sized. The chain employs TRBV2 and TRBJ1-2, with D perhaps matching TRBD1 (5 bases). CDR1 and CDR2 from the germline V gene are SNHLY and FYNNEI. The CDR3 loop spans 13 amino acids. Trimming took 2 bases from V and 6 from J, leaving 10 bases between them. CDR3 nucleotides: TGTGCCAGCAGTGAAACGGGGGAGGATGGCTACACCTTC. Translation gives CASSETGEDGYTF.

The genes are TRBV28 and TRBJ2-1; the D is unclear. This CDR3 comprises 18 residues. V was trimmed by 3 bases and J by 0 bases, leaving 18 bases between them. CDR1 and CDR2 (germline): MDHEN, SYDVKM. CDR3 region: CASSFDEIWRSSYNEQFF. CDR3 nucleotides: TGTGCCAGCAGTTTCGATGAAATCTGGAGAAGCTCCTACAATGAGCAGTTCTTC.

This chain joins TRBV27 and TRBJ1-2; D remains unclear. The CDR3 has 12 amino acids. Germline CDR1 is MNHEY and CDR2 is SMNVEV (reference sequence). The V gene lost 6 bases and the J gene lost 4 bases, with 9 bases spanning the gap. CDR3 coding DNA: TGTGCCAGCAGCTCGGCCGGCTATGGCTACACCTTC. Amino acids: CASSSAGYGYTF.

The chain couples TRBV27 to TRBJ2-2; D perhaps matches TRBD1 (6 bases). Germline CDR1 MNHEY, CDR2 SMNVEV (reference sequence). The CDR3 is 15 amino acids. Trimming removed 5 bases at V and 3 bases at J, with 13 bases between. The DNA for the CDR3 is TGTGCCAGCAGTGGGGGCCTAGAGGACACCGGGGAGCTGTTTTTT. Its protein product is CASSGGLEDTGELFF.

This clone was found a few times. The V call is TRBV21-1, the J call TRBJ1-6; the D segment call TRBD1 is taken from the table without a DNA check. TRBV21-1 represents a pseudogene. The CDR3 loop spans 16 amino acids. The CDR3 region is CASSKGGQGLNSPLHF. CDR3 nucleotides: TGTGCCAGCAGCAAAGGGGGACAGGGGCTCAATTCACCCCTCCACTTT.

The chain recombines TRBV10-3 with TRBJ2-7; possible D gene TRBD1, 5 bases. The CDR3 totals 16 residues. The germline V and J ends were trimmed by 1 base and 9 bases, with 22 bases remaining between them. The germline CDR1 and CDR2 sequences are ENHRY and SYGVKD. The CDR3 region is CAISEFLDSSLFWQYF. The CDR3 DNA is TGTGCCATCAGTGAGTTTCTTGACAGCAGTCTATTCTGGCAGTACTTC.

The chain recombines TRBV7-2 with TRBJ1-1, with D perhaps TRBD1 (5 bases). Trimming left V 3 bases short and J 1 base short, with 15 bases between. Germline CDR1 is SGHTA and CDR2 is FQGNSA. The CDR3 extends over 16 amino acids. CDR3 nucleotides: TGTGCCAGCAGCTTGTGGGTCCTGGGACGGAACACTGAAGCTTTCTTT. Translation: CASSLWVLGRNTEAFF.